This entry describes one T cell receptor (beta chain). The source of the sample is a study of CD8+ T cells in alopecia areata. RNA extraction and reverse transcription yielded cDNA as sequencing template. Profiled with immunoSEQ multiplex PCR; TCRdb holds only in-frame clones, not every one. The profile covers about 120,000 clones, with around 53% appearing a single time and approximately 0.5% taken by the ten largest. Treatment noted: oral pan-JAK inhibitor, 5-10 mg twice daily. The V segment lost 8 bases and the J segment 5 bases; nucleotides outside the gene matches: 14. This CDR3 contains 14 residues. The germline V gene has CDR1 GTSNPN and CDR2 SVGIG (reference sequence).

This clonotype was sampled from a human donor with alopecia areata. The V and J genes are TRBV30 and TRBJ1-1, with TRBD1 matching 7 bases. Here the sequenced sample was CD4+ T cells sorted from blood, taken at week 4, from a patient treated with tofacitinib. CDR3 protein: CAGNPGQFVTEAFF. The CDR3 DNA reads as TGTGCCGGGAACCCGGGACAGTTCGTAACTGAAGCTTTCTTT.